A selection of T cell receptor beta chains follows, all from one sample in a study of blood T cell repertoires in COVID-19. TCRdb keeps only in-frame clones here, not all; method: immunoSEQ multiplex PCR. The top ten clones hold around 11% of a sample with 40,000 to 65,000 clones, 86% of them seen once. Sequenced: peripheral blood. These receptors all stem from a man between 65 and 85 years old with active COVID-19. Each CDR3 is given with its conserved first and last residue. Each record gives: clone size, J gene, V gene, D gene, CDR3 DNA, CDR3 protein. A D gene is named only where the DNA matches it firmly. Size values are once, few and many counts, or a class for expanded clones, and some rows have none.

size: NA; J: TRBJ2-3; V: TRBV3-1/TRBV3-2; D: NA; DNA: TGTGCCAGCAGCCAGATACTAGCAGACCTCAGGTATTTT; CDR3: CASSQILADLRYF
size: NA; J: TRBJ1-2; V: TRBV9; D: NA; DNA: TGTGCCAGCAGGGGGACTCGGGGCTACACCTTC; CDR3: CASRGTRGYTF
size: NA; J: TRBJ1-1; V: TRBV5-1; D: TRBD1; DNA: TGCGCCAGCAGCAAATTCACAGGGGCCGACACTGAAGCTTTCTTT; CDR3: CASSKFTGADTEAFF
size: NA; J: TRBJ2-5; V: TRBV7-2; D: NA; DNA: TGTGCCAGCAGCTTAGGCCAGACTCACCAAGAGATCCAGTACTTC; CDR3: CASSLGQTHQEIQYF
size: NA; J: TRBJ2-7; V: TRBV5-4; D: TRBD1; DNA: TGTGCCAGCAGCTCCCCATCGGACAGGAGCTACGAGCAGTACTTC; CDR3: CASSSPSDRSYEQYF
size: NA; J: TRBJ1-4; V: TRBV5-4; D: TRBD1; DNA: TGTGCCAGCAGCACTAGGGACAGGGCTGAAAAACTGTTTTTT; CDR3: CASSTRDRAEKLFF
size: once; J: TRBJ1-2; V: TRBV11-2; D: NA; DNA: TGTGCCAGCAGCCCCCTCAACACCGGCTACACCTTC; CDR3: CASSPLNTGYTF
size: NA; J: TRBJ2-7; V: TRBV5-4; D: TRBD1; DNA: TGTGCCAGCAGCCCTCGACAGGGGGCTAACGAGCAGTACTTC; CDR3: CASSPRQGANEQYF
size: once; J: TRBJ2-7; V: TRBV7-2; D: NA; DNA: TGTGCCAGCAGCTTATATTTGGAGGGCGAGCAGTACTTC; CDR3: CASSLYLEGEQYF
size: NA; J: TRBJ1-5; V: TRBV24-1; D: TRBD1; DNA: TGTGCCACCAGTGATCCCGACAGGGATAGCAATCAGCCCCAGCATTTT; CDR3: CATSDPDRDSNQPQHF
size: NA; J: TRBJ1-5; V: TRBV12-3/TRBV12-4; D: TRBD1; DNA: TGTGCCAGCAGTGACAGGGCCAATCAGCCCCAGCATTTT; CDR3: CASSDRANQPQHF